Listed below are T cell receptor beta chains from one sample, sequenced in a study of human T cells and chemical hapten exposure. One entry per CDR3 protein, called by TCRdb with MiXCR from the RACE reads. The sample carries 70,000 to 80,000 distinct CDR3 sequences, around 30% recorded once. The material was whole blood, obtained in connection with sensitization to the hapten diphenylcyclopropenone (DPC). The receptors stem from a man between 35 and 55 years old with alopecia areata. Some clones in this sample may be carry-over from other donors' samples. Both conserved end residues are part of each CDR3. D genes are given only for firm matches. Clone size is stated in some rows and not others, as once, few, many or a class when expanded.

>.|TRBJ2-2|TRBV24-1|TRBD1
CATSDQQGAGTGELFF
TGTGCCACCAGTGACCAACAGGGGGCCGGCACCGGGGAGCTGTTTTTT
>.|TRBJ2-7|TRBV27|.
CASTLYEQYF
TGTGCCAGCACCCTTTACGAGCAGTACTTC
>few|TRBJ2-6|TRBV5-6|.
CASSQQGSGANVLTF
TGTGCCAGCAGCCAACAGGGCTCTGGGGCCAACGTCCTGACTTTC
>.|TRBJ1-2|TRBV20-1|.
CSARDGQFFYGYTF
TGCAGTGCTAGAGATGGACAGTTTTTCTATGGCTACACCTTC
>.|TRBJ2-3|TRBV28|.
CASSSNDRSIGTDTQYF
TGTGCCAGCAGTTCGAATGACAGGAGCATCGGGACAGATACGCAGTATTTT
>few|TRBJ2-3|TRBV5-1|.
CASSPAGADTQYF
TGCGCCAGCAGCCCAGCTGGTGCAGATACGCAGTATTTT
>.|TRBJ2-5|TRBV20-1|.
CSARRPRGGVREETQYF
TGCAGTGCTAGAAGGCCCCGTGGAGGGGTAAGGGAAGAGACCCAGTACTTC
>.|TRBJ2-7|TRBV9|TRBD2
CASSVDWAGGSYEQYF
TGTGCCAGCAGCGTAGACTGGGCGGGAGGTTCCTACGAGCAGTACTTC
>.|TRBJ1-2|TRBV6-5|.
CASRNLDGYTF
TGTGCCAGCCGAAATTTAGATGGCTACACCTTC
>.|TRBJ2-7|TRBV6-2/TRBV6-3|TRBD1
CASSATGTGAYEQYF
TGTGCCAGCAGTGCAACCGGGACAGGAGCCTACGAGCAGTACTTC
>.|TRBJ2-3|TRBV7-2|TRBD2
CASSDSGSTDTQYF
TGTGCCAGCAGCGATAGCGGGAGCACAGATACGCAGTATTTT
>.|TRBJ2-1|TRBV20-1|TRBD2
CSARGDGAGFSYNEQFF
TGCAGTGCTAGGGGTGACGGAGCGGGATTCTCCTACAATGAGCAGTTCTTC
>few|TRBJ2-1|TRBV2|.
CASTGRRINEQFF
TGTGCCAGCACCGGAAGGCGGATCAATGAGCAGTTCTTC
>few|TRBJ2-7|TRBV28|.
CASSSVHRDTFYEQYF
TGTGCCAGCAGTTCCGTCCACCGGGACACCTTCTACGAGCAGTACTTC
>few|TRBJ1-1|TRBV2|TRBD1
CASSERTGRTEAFF
TGTGCCAGCAGTGAACGGACAGGGCGGACTGAAGCTTTCTTT
>few|TRBJ2-3|TRBV28|.
CASSLRSDTQYF
TGTGCCAGCAGTTTAAGGTCAGATACGCAGTATTTT
>.|TRBJ1-1|TRBV29-1|.
CSVTRGGSTEAFF
TGCAGCGTTACGAGGGGCGGATCCACTGAAGCTTTCTTT
>.|TRBJ2-3|TRBV30|.
CAWSSGDTQYF
TGTGCCTGGAGTTCTGGAGATACGCAGTATTTT
>.|TRBJ1-1|TRBV10-3|TRBD1
CAIRQGGTEAFF
TGTGCCATCCGACAGGGTGGCACTGAAGCTTTCTTT
>.|TRBJ1-6|TRBV10-2|TRBD1
CATQGYNSPLHF
TGCGCCACACAGGGGTATAATTCACCCCTCCACTTT
>.|TRBJ1-1|TRBV20-1|TRBD1
CSARGPGQGAEAFF
TGCAGTGCTAGGGGTCCGGGACAGGGCGCTGAAGCTTTCTTT
>.|TRBJ1-5|TRBV20-1|TRBD1
CSALDRENQPQHF
TGCAGTGCCCTGGACAGGGAAAATCAGCCCCAGCATTTT
>few|TRBJ2-3|TRBV7-9|TRBD2
CASSFVLGLAADTQYF
TGTGCCAGCAGCTTCGTCCTTGGGCTAGCGGCAGATACGCAGTATTTT
>few|TRBJ1-5|TRBV28|.
CASSLIRSQPQHF
TGTGCCAGCAGTTTAATCAGGAGTCAGCCCCAGCATTTT
>.|TRBJ2-1|TRBV6-1|TRBD1
CASSALRDRGSNEQFF
TGTGCCAGCAGTGCCCTCCGGGACAGGGGGAGCAATGAGCAGTTCTTC
>few|TRBJ2-7|TRBV20-1|.
CSAPIRESYEQYF
TGCAGTGCGCCCATCCGGGAATCCTACGAGCAGTACTTC
>few|TRBJ2-6|TRBV5-1|TRBD1
CASSPLGQILSGANVLTF
TGCGCCAGCAGCCCGCTGGGACAGATTCTCTCTGGGGCCAACGTCCTGACTTTC
>.|TRBJ1-1|TRBV28|TRBD1
CASSSTGSATEAFF
TGTGCCAGCAGTTCGACAGGGTCAGCCACTGAAGCTTTCTTT
>once|TRBJ2-3|TRBV20-1|TRBD2
CSVAREASSTDTQYF
TGCAGTGTTGCGCGGGAGGCTTCTAGCACAGATACGCAGTATTTT
>.|TRBJ2-1|TRBV10-2|TRBD2
CATVRTSGGPNEQFF
TGCGCCACCGTTCGAACTAGCGGGGGGCCCAATGAGCAGTTCTTC
>.|TRBJ2-1|TRBV7-8|.
CASSLARAFSPYNEQFF
TGTGCCAGCAGCTTAGCCAGGGCCTTCTCGCCGTACAATGAGCAGTTCTTC
>few|TRBJ1-5|TRBV6-2/TRBV6-3|.
CASSFSIGGRNQPQHF
TGTGCCAGCAGTTTCTCGATTGGGGGGCGGAATCAGCCCCAGCATTTT
>few|TRBJ1-5|TRBV7-2|.
CASSLAVGGQQPQHF
TGTGCCAGCAGCTTAGCGGTGGGGGGGCAACAGCCCCAGCATTTT
>.|TRBJ2-3|TRBV15|.
CATSRDRGTDTQYF
TGTGCCACCAGCAGAGATCGAGGGACAGATACGCAGTATTTT
>.|TRBJ2-7|TRBV7-9|.
CASSTREGADSYEQYF
TGTGCCAGCAGCACCCGGGAGGGGGCAGATTCCTACGAGCAGTACTTC
>.|TRBJ2-5|TRBV7-2|.
CASSLAVLGKETQYF
TGTGCCAGCAGCTTAGCGGTTCTGGGAAAAGAGACCCAGTACTTC
>.|TRBJ2-1|TRBV7-2|.
CASSLLNEQFF
TGTGCCAGCAGCCTCCTGAATGAGCAGTTCTTC
>.|TRBJ1-1|TRBV6-1|.
CASSASGTANTEAFF
TGTGCCAGCAGTGCCTCCGGGACGGCGAACACTGAAGCTTTCTTT
>.|TRBJ2-1|TRBV7-2|.
CASSFLSGNEQFF
TGTGCCAGCAGCTTCTTATCAGGGAATGAGCAGTTCTTC
>.|TRBJ2-3|TRBV25-1|TRBD2
CASTHSGRATDTQYF
TGTGCCAGCACCCATAGCGGGAGGGCCACAGATACGCAGTATTTT
>once|TRBJ2-7|TRBV11-2|TRBD2
CASSSRGSGAEEQYF
TGTGCCAGCAGCTCCCGGGGTAGCGGGGCTGAGGAGCAGTACTTC
>.|TRBJ1-4|TRBV7-2|.
CASSRGLLEKLFF
TGTGCCAGCAGCCGGGGTCTGCTTGAAAAACTGTTTTTT
>few|TRBJ1-5|TRBV28|.
CASSLLLMGFSNQPQHF
TGTGCCAGCAGCCTACTCTTGATGGGGTTTAGCAATCAGCCCCAGCATTTT
>.|TRBJ1-1|TRBV9|.
CASSRNRVTEAFF
TGTGCCAGCAGCAGGAACAGGGTAACTGAAGCTTTCTTT
>few|TRBJ1-4|TRBV12-3/TRBV12-4|.
CASRFRRNEKLFF
TGTGCCAGCAGGTTCAGACGTAATGAAAAACTGTTTTTT
>few|TRBJ2-4|TRBV6-1|.
CASSEDRPQYF
TGTGCCAGCAGTGAAGACAGGCCACAGTACTTC
>.|TRBJ2-3|TRBV29-1|TRBD1
CSVTGEATDTQYF
TGCAGCGTTACAGGGGAAGCCACAGATACGCAGTATTTT
>.|TRBJ2-4|TRBV30|.
CAFDSQILAKNIQYF
TGTGCCTTCGACAGCCAGATTCTAGCCAAAAACATTCAGTACTTC
>.|TRBJ1-3|TRBV7-6|.
CASSLGDSSGNTIYF
TGTGCCAGCAGCTTAGGAGACAGCTCTGGAAACACCATATATTTT
>.|TRBJ1-4|TRBV9|TRBD1
CASSLQGAPSEKLFF
TGTGCCAGCAGCTTACAGGGGGCGCCTTCTGAAAAACTGTTTTTT
>.|TRBJ2-7|TRBV12-3/TRBV12-4|.
CASSFGITAHEQYF
TGTGCCAGCAGTTTCGGGATAACGGCCCACGAGCAGTACTTC
>few|TRBJ2-3|TRBV30|.
CASVTGSADTQYF
TGTGCCTCAGTGACAGGATCGGCAGATACGCAGTATTTT
>few|TRBJ2-7|TRBV10-3|TRBD1
CAISEYRTGAYEQYF
TGTGCCATCAGTGAGTACCGGACAGGGGCCTACGAGCAGTACTTC
>few|TRBJ1-1|TRBV6-1|.
CASSARQIMNTEAFF
TGTGCCAGCAGTGCTAGGCAGATCATGAACACTGAAGCTTTCTTT
>few|TRBJ2-5|TRBV20-1|TRBD2
CSASPLAGGRGRETQYF
TGCAGTGCTAGCCCGCTAGCGGGAGGACGGGGACGGGAGACCCAGTACTTC
>.|TRBJ2-7|TRBV20-1|.
CSARDPIRLEQYF
TGCAGTGCTAGAGATCCTATCCGATTGGAGCAGTACTTC
>.|TRBJ2-5|TRBV7-9|.
CASSLGSRLQETQYF
TGTGCCAGCAGCTTAGGTAGCAGACTCCAAGAGACCCAGTACTTC
>.|TRBJ1-5|TRBV6-6|TRBD1
CASSSSGGYQPQHF
TGTGCCAGCAGTTCCTCAGGGGGGTATCAGCCCCAGCATTTT
>many|TRBJ2-2|TRBV3-1|.
CASSLSGLNTGELFF
TGTGCCAGCAGCCTATCGGGCCTGAACACCGGGGAGCTGTTTTTT